The rows below give T cell receptor beta chains drawn from one sample of a study of human T cells and chemical hapten exposure. TCRdb independently ran MiXCR on the RACE reads; one entry per CDR3 protein. The sample lists under 50,000 distinct CDR3 sequences, 9.5% occurring once. The material sequenced was whole blood, taken in connection with sensitization to the hapten diphenylcyclopropenone (DPC). The receptors stem from a man aged 50 or older with alopecia areata. Some clones in this sample may be carry-over from other donors' samples. CDR3s include the opening cysteine and the closing phenylalanine or tryptophan. Fields, in order: J gene, D gene, V gene, clone size, CDR3 DNA, CDR3 protein. The D gene is left open where the match is weak. The listing skips clone size in some rows; elsewhere it reads once, few, many or a size class.

j_gene: TRBJ1-1
d_gene: NA
v_gene: TRBV7-2
abundance: NA
CDR3nt: TGTGCCAGCAGCTCTGACGAAATGAACACTGAAGTTTTCTTT
CDR3aa: CASSSDEMNTEVFF

j_gene: TRBJ2-7
d_gene: NA
v_gene: TRBV10-3
abundance: NA
CDR3nt: TGTGCCATCAGTGCCCCCTACGAGCAGTACTTC
CDR3aa: CAISAPYEQYF

j_gene: TRBJ2-7
d_gene: NA
v_gene: TRBV28
abundance: few
CDR3nt: TGTGCCAGCAGTTCCCCCAACGAGCAGTACTTC
CDR3aa: CASSSPNEQYF

j_gene: TRBJ1-2
d_gene: NA
v_gene: TRBV29-1
abundance: few
CDR3nt: TGCAGCGTTGGCCCCCGCGGAGTTGGCTACACCTTC
CDR3aa: CSVGPRGVGYTF

j_gene: TRBJ2-7
d_gene: NA
v_gene: TRBV28
abundance: few
CDR3nt: TGTGCCAGCAGTTTGTTGAGTGGGAGATACGAGCAGTACTTC
CDR3aa: CASSLLSGRYEQYF

j_gene: TRBJ2-4
d_gene: TRBD2
v_gene: TRBV10-3
abundance: many
CDR3nt: TGTGCCATCAGTGAGTACAATCCCGGGACTAGCGGAAACATTCAGTACTTC
CDR3aa: CAISEYNPGTSGNIQYF

j_gene: TRBJ1-1
d_gene: TRBD1
v_gene: TRBV7-2
abundance: medium-sized
CDR3nt: TGTGCCAGCAGCTTGGGACAGGGTTGGTATTTGAACACTGAAGCTTTCTTT
CDR3aa: CASSLGQGWYLNTEAFF

j_gene: TRBJ1-1
d_gene: NA
v_gene: TRBV28
abundance: once
CDR3nt: TGTCCCAGCAGTTTATTGGACACTGAAGCTTTCTTT
CDR3aa: CPSSLLDTEAFF

j_gene: TRBJ2-1
d_gene: NA
v_gene: TRBV30
abundance: many
CDR3nt: TGTGCCTGGAGCGCTAGCTTCTGGGAGCAGTTCTTC
CDR3aa: CAWSASFWEQFF

j_gene: TRBJ1-6
d_gene: NA
v_gene: TRBV12-3/TRBV12-4
abundance: many
CDR3nt: TGTGCCAGCAGTTTATGGTCCGGGGGCGATTCACCCCTCCACTTT
CDR3aa: CASSLWSGGDSPLHF

j_gene: TRBJ2-1
d_gene: NA
v_gene: TRBV18
abundance: NA
CDR3nt: TGTGCCAGCTCAACCCAAGGACGGGGCGATGAGCAGTTCTTC
CDR3aa: CASSTQGRGDEQFF

j_gene: TRBJ2-2
d_gene: NA
v_gene: TRBV29-1
abundance: NA
CDR3nt: TGCAGCGTTGCGGGTGCCGGGGAGCTGTTTTTT
CDR3aa: CSVAGAGELFF

j_gene: TRBJ1-5
d_gene: NA
v_gene: TRBV12-2
abundance: few
CDR3nt: TGTGCAAGTCGCCTCCAGGGAAAGGGAATGGCGAATTATAGCAATCAGCCCCAGCATTTT
CDR3aa: CASRLQGKGMANYSNQPQHF

j_gene: TRBJ2-1
d_gene: NA
v_gene: TRBV12-3/TRBV12-4
abundance: many
CDR3nt: TGTGCCAGCAGTCGATTTGGCAATGAGCAGTTCTTC
CDR3aa: CASSRFGNEQFF

j_gene: TRBJ2-7
d_gene: TRBD1
v_gene: TRBV29-1
abundance: many
CDR3nt: TGCAGCGTAAACAGGGGGCTGTCCTACGAGCAGTACTTC
CDR3aa: CSVNRGLSYEQYF

j_gene: TRBJ2-2
d_gene: NA
v_gene: TRBV5-1
abundance: NA
CDR3nt: TGCGCCAGCAGCTCCGGGCCGATCCGGACCGGGGAGCTGTTTTTT
CDR3aa: CASSSGPIRTGELFF

j_gene: TRBJ2-6
d_gene: TRBD2
v_gene: TRBV20-1
abundance: NA
CDR3nt: TGCAGTGCTAGAGATTATCTAGCGGGGATCTCTGGGGCCAACGTCCTGACTTTC
CDR3aa: CSARDYLAGISGANVLTF

j_gene: TRBJ2-5
d_gene: NA
v_gene: TRBV18
abundance: NA
CDR3nt: TGTGCCAGCTCACCAGGGCAGATTGAACAAGAGACCCAGTACTTC
CDR3aa: CASSPGQIEQETQYF

j_gene: TRBJ1-1
d_gene: TRBD1
v_gene: TRBV11-2
abundance: many
CDR3nt: TGTGCCAGCAGCTTAGGACAGGGGGCAGCTTTCTTT
CDR3aa: CASSLGQGAAFF

j_gene: TRBJ1-1
d_gene: TRBD1
v_gene: TRBV6-4
abundance: NA
CDR3nt: TGTGCCAGCAGAGTTGGACAGGAAAACACTGAAGCTTTCTTT
CDR3aa: CASRVGQENTEAFF

j_gene: TRBJ2-2
d_gene: NA
v_gene: TRBV12-3/TRBV12-4
abundance: many
CDR3nt: TGTGCCAGCAGTTTAGAGGGAGAGAAAAACACCGGGGAGCTGTTTTTT
CDR3aa: CASSLEGEKNTGELFF

j_gene: TRBJ2-7
d_gene: NA
v_gene: TRBV28
abundance: NA
CDR3nt: TGTGCCAGCAGTCCATTCGCCCCCTCCTACGAGCAGTACTTC
CDR3aa: CASSPFAPSYEQYF

j_gene: TRBJ2-2
d_gene: NA
v_gene: TRBV7-6
abundance: many
CDR3nt: TGTGCCAGCAGCTTAGCGCGTAGCACCGGGGAGCTGTTTTTT
CDR3aa: CASSLARSTGELFF

j_gene: TRBJ2-7
d_gene: NA
v_gene: TRBV28
abundance: NA
CDR3nt: TGTGCCAGCGGACAGACTGCTGGATTCTACGAGCAGTACTTC
CDR3aa: CASGQTAGFYEQYF

j_gene: TRBJ2-3
d_gene: TRBD2
v_gene: TRBV9
abundance: many
CDR3nt: TGTGCCAGCAGCCCGACTAGCGGAGCAGGGGATACGCAGTATTTT
CDR3aa: CASSPTSGAGDTQYF

j_gene: TRBJ1-1
d_gene: NA
v_gene: TRBV29-1
abundance: many
CDR3nt: TGCAGCGTTGAAGCGCGGGGGCAGAACACTGAAGCTTTCTTT
CDR3aa: CSVEARGQNTEAFF

j_gene: TRBJ2-1
d_gene: NA
v_gene: TRBV5-1
abundance: few
CDR3nt: TGCGCCAGCAGCTTGGTAGGATCCTCCTACAATGAGCAGTTCTTC
CDR3aa: CASSLVGSSYNEQFF

j_gene: TRBJ1-1
d_gene: NA
v_gene: TRBV29-1
abundance: many
CDR3nt: TGCAGCGTTTTCCATGTTGAAGCTTTCTTT
CDR3aa: CSVFHVEAFF

j_gene: TRBJ2-1
d_gene: TRBD1
v_gene: TRBV11-2
abundance: many
CDR3nt: TGCGCCAGCAAAGGGACAGATAAATACAATGAGCAGTTCTTC
CDR3aa: CASKGTDKYNEQFF

j_gene: TRBJ2-1
d_gene: NA
v_gene: TRBV20-1
abundance: many
CDR3nt: TGCAGTGCTAGAGACACGGGACACTATGAGCAGTTCTTC
CDR3aa: CSARDTGHYEQFF

j_gene: TRBJ2-2
d_gene: TRBD1
v_gene: TRBV28
abundance: many
CDR3nt: TGTGCCAGCAGCCGCGCAGGGGGCACCGGGGAGCTGTTTTTT
CDR3aa: CASSRAGGTGELFF

j_gene: TRBJ2-7
d_gene: NA
v_gene: TRBV29-1
abundance: NA
CDR3nt: TGCAGCGCCGAGCAGCGGGTCCCGCGTTACGAGCAGTACTTC
CDR3aa: CSAEQRVPRYEQYF

j_gene: TRBJ2-7
d_gene: TRBD1
v_gene: TRBV7-3
abundance: many
CDR3nt: TGTGCCAGCAGCTTAACTGGGACAGGGCCCTACGAGCAGTACTTC
CDR3aa: CASSLTGTGPYEQYF

j_gene: TRBJ1-1
d_gene: NA
v_gene: TRBV7-8
abundance: NA
CDR3nt: TGTGCCAGCAGCTACAGGGTCGCGAACACTGAAGCTTTCTTT
CDR3aa: CASSYRVANTEAFF

j_gene: TRBJ1-1
d_gene: NA
v_gene: TRBV5-1
abundance: many
CDR3nt: TGCGCCAGCAGCTTGGAGGCGGCAAACACTGAAGCTTTCTTT
CDR3aa: CASSLEAANTEAFF

j_gene: TRBJ1-5
d_gene: NA
v_gene: TRBV27
abundance: NA
CDR3nt: TGTGCCAGCAGTCCGAACAGCAGCAATCAGCCCCAGCATTTT
CDR3aa: CASSPNSSNQPQHF

j_gene: TRBJ2-7
d_gene: NA
v_gene: TRBV11-2
abundance: many
CDR3nt: TGTGCCAGCAGCTCGGACTACTTTGGGGAGCAGTACTTC
CDR3aa: CASSSDYFGEQYF

j_gene: TRBJ2-7
d_gene: NA
v_gene: TRBV6-2/TRBV6-3
abundance: many
CDR3nt: TGTGCCAGCAGAGCCGGGACGGAGGGCAACGAGCAGTACTTC
CDR3aa: CASRAGTEGNEQYF

j_gene: TRBJ2-7
d_gene: TRBD1
v_gene: TRBV28
abundance: NA
CDR3nt: TGTGCCAGCAGTTTATCGGGACAGGGTAACTACGAGCAGTACTTC
CDR3aa: CASSLSGQGNYEQYF

j_gene: TRBJ1-2
d_gene: NA
v_gene: TRBV5-1
abundance: many
CDR3nt: TGCGCCAGCAGCTATTACCGGGACAAAACTCCCACAGCTAACTATGGCTACACCTTC
CDR3aa: CASSYYRDKTPTANYGYTF

j_gene: TRBJ2-7
d_gene: NA
v_gene: TRBV11-2
abundance: many
CDR3nt: TGTGCCAGCAGCCTGGCGGGCGCCTACGAGCAGTACTTC
CDR3aa: CASSLAGAYEQYF

j_gene: TRBJ1-5
d_gene: NA
v_gene: TRBV6-1
abundance: many
CDR3nt: TGTGCCAGCAGTGAACCCACCTATAGCAATCAGCCCCAGCATTTT
CDR3aa: CASSEPTYSNQPQHF

j_gene: TRBJ1-1
d_gene: NA
v_gene: TRBV7-6
abundance: many
CDR3nt: TGTGCCAGCAGCTCGGGACGTCAGAACACTGAAGCTTTCTTT
CDR3aa: CASSSGRQNTEAFF

j_gene: TRBJ2-3
d_gene: TRBD2
v_gene: TRBV4-2
abundance: many
CDR3nt: TGTGCCAGCAGCCAAGGGGGGCTAGCGGGAGTCACAGATACGCAGTATTTT
CDR3aa: CASSQGGLAGVTDTQYF

j_gene: TRBJ1-5
d_gene: NA
v_gene: TRBV29-1
abundance: many
CDR3nt: TGCAGCGTTGTCTTAGGGCGGTCCCAGCATTTT
CDR3aa: CSVVLGRSQHF

j_gene: TRBJ2-1
d_gene: NA
v_gene: TRBV28
abundance: few
CDR3nt: TGTGCCAGCAAGACCTACAATGAGCAGTTCTTC
CDR3aa: CASKTYNEQFF

j_gene: TRBJ1-6
d_gene: NA
v_gene: TRBV3-1
abundance: many
CDR3nt: TGTGCCAGCAGCCAAGATAGGTTCGGGAATTCACCCCTCCACTTT
CDR3aa: CASSQDRFGNSPLHF

j_gene: TRBJ2-1
d_gene: NA
v_gene: TRBV7-2
abundance: many
CDR3nt: TGTGCCAGCGGCCTGGACGGGAGCTCCTACAATGAGCAGTTCTTC
CDR3aa: CASGLDGSSYNEQFF

j_gene: TRBJ1-1
d_gene: TRBD1
v_gene: TRBV6-5
abundance: NA
CDR3nt: TGTGCCAGCAGTTACTCGGGACAGTTGGAAGCTTTCTTT
CDR3aa: CASSYSGQLEAFF

j_gene: TRBJ2-5
d_gene: NA
v_gene: TRBV19
abundance: many
CDR3nt: TGTGCCAGTAGTGCAGGGGGGACTCAAGAGACCCAGTACTTC
CDR3aa: CASSAGGTQETQYF